This TCR beta chain was recovered during a study of vaccination effects on CD4 cells after COVID-19. Assay used: immunoSEQ multiplex PCR; TCRdb lists only in-frame clones, some missing. The table has tens of thousands of clones, roughly two thirds seen once. This CDR3 has 15 residues. CDR1 and CDR2 (germline): SNHLY, FYNNEI. V was clipped by 4 bases and J by 7 bases; unmatched bases: 10. Whole-study results and caveats: Marked clonal contraction of both clone types appeared late after vaccination.

Note on this clone: The antigen remains undetermined.

Sequencing in the ViraFEST assay came after antigen-specific CD4+ T cells had been expanded with viral peptide pools, which were used to stimulate PBMC. Having been cultured for under twelve days, the cells underwent CD4+ T cell isolation. Recipients of the vaccine had no prior SARS-CoV-2 infection and negative nucleocapsid antibodies. Cultures received IL-2 medium that replaced half the medium on days 3 and 7. The sample was CD4+ T cells from PBMCs cultured with HCoV-229E spike peptides, taken before COVID-19 vaccination. This receptor was taken from a human donor who received a COVID-19 vaccine. The chain recombines TRBV2 with TRBJ2-1; 7 bases align to TRBD2. The CDR3 is CASSARWTRQNEQFF. CDR3 sequence (DNA): TGTGCCAGCAGTGCACGTTGGACTAGGCAGAATGAGCAGTTCTTC. Combining the CDR3 with reference TRBV2 and TRBJ2-1 gives the whole variable domain EPEVTQTPSHQVTQMGQEVILRCVPISNHLYFYWYRQILGQKVEFLVSFYNNEISEKSEIFDDQFSVERPDGSNFTLKIRSTKLEDSAMYFCASSARWTRQNEQFFGPGTRLTVL.